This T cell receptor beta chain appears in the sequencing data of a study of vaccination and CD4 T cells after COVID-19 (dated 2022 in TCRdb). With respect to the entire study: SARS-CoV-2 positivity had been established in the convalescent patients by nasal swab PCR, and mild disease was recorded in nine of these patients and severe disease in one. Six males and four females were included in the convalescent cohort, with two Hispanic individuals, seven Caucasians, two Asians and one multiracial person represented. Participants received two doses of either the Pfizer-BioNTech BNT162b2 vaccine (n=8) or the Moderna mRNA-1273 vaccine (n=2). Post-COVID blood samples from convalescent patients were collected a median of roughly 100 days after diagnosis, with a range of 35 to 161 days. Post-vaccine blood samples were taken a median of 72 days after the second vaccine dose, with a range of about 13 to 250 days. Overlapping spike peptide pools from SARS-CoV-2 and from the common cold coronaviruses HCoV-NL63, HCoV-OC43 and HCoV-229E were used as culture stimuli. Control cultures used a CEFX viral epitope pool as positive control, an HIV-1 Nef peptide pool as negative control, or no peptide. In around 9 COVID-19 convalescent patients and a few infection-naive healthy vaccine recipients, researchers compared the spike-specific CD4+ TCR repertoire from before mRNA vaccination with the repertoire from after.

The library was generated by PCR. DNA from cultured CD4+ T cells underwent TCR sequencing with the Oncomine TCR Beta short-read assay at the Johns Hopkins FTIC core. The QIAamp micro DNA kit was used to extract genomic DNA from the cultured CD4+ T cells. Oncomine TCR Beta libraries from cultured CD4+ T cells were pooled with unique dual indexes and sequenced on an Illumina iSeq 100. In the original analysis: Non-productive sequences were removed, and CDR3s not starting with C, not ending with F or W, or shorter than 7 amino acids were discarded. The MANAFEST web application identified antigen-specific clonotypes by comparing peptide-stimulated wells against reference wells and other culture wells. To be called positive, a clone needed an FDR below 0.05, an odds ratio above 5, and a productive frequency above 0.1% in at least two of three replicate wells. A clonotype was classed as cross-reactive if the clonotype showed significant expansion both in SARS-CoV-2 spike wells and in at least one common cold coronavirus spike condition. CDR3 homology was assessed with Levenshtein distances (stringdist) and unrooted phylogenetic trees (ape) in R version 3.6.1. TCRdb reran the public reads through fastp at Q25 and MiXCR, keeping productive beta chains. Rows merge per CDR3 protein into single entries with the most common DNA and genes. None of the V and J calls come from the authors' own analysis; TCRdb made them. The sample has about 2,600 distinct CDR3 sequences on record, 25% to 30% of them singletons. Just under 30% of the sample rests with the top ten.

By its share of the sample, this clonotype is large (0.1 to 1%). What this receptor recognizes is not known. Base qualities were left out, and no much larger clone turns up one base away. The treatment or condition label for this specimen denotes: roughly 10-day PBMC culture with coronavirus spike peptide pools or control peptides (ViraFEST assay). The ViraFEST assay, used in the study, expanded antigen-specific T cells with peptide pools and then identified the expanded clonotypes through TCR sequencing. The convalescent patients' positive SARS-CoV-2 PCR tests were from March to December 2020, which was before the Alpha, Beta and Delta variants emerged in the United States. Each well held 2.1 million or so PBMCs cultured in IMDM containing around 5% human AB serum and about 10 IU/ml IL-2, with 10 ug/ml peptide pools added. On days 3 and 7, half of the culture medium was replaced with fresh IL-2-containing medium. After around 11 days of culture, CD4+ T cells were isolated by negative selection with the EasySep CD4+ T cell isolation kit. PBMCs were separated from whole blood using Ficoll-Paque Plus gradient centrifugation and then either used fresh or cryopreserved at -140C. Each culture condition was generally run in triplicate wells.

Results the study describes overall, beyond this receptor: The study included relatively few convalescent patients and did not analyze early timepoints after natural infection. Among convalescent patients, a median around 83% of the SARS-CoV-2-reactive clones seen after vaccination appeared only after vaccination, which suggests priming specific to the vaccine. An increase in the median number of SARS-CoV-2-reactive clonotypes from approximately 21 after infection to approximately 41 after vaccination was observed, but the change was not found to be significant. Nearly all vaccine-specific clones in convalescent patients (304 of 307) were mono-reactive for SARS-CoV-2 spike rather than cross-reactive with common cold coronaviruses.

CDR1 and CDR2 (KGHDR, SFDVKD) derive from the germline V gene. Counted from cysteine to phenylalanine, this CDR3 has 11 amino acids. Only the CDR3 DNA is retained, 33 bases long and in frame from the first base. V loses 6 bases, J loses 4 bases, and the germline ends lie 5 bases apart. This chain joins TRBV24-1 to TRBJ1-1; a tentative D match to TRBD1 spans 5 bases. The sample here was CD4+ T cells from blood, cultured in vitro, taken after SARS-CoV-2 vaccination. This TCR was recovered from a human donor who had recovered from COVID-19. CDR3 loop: CATSRGTEAFF. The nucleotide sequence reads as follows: TGTGCCACCAGTAGGGGCACTGAAGCTTTCTTT.